Listed here are 25 T cell receptor beta chains from one sample, sequenced in a study of cytomegalovirus exposure and HLA in healthy donors (dated by TCRdb to about 2017). The method behind the library was the immunoSEQ multiplex PCR assay. For the multiplex PCR, a mixture combining 60 forward primers for TCR Vbeta segments and 13 reverse primers for TCR Jbeta segments was used. TCRdb stores this immuneACCESS table with in-frame sequences only. Part of the clones is absent; in the studies checked, under half of the shortfall reflects unresolved V genes, and no reason is known for the rest. The sample table records 140,000 or so clones; around 90% of these occur just once. The ten largest clones capture around 0.54% of the sample. Sequences were obtained from PBMCs. The source is a middle-aged woman in good health and CMV-seronegative.

The chain carries TRBV5-1 and TRBJ2-1; 9 bases map to TRBD2. The length of the CDR3 is 16 residues. The germline gives CDR1 SGHRS, CDR2 YFSETQ. The J segment lost 4 bases and the V segment lost 0 bases, leaving 5 bases of the junction unmatched. In nucleotides, the CDR3 is TGCGCCAGCAGCTTGGATCTAGCGGGGCCTTACAATGAGCAGTTCTTC. Translation gives CASSLDLAGPYNEQFF.

The CDR3 DNA reads as TGTGCCAGCAGCCGAGCGGGAGTATCCAATGAGCAGTTCTTC. It translates to CASSRAGVSNEQFF. The chain recombines TRBV6-5 with TRBJ2-1; TRBD2 agrees at 8 bases. J lost 6 bases, V lost 6 bases, and 7 bases had no gene match. CDR1 is MNHEY, CDR2 SVGAGI, per germline. The CDR3 spans 14 residues.

Concerning this clone itself: A junction end diverges from the germline sequence, so it may reflect a read error. V is TRBV7-9 and J is TRBJ2-7; no definite D call. Per the germline V gene, CDR1 is SEHNR and CDR2 is FQNEAQ (reference sequence). The length of the CDR3 is 12 residues. The CDR3 nucleotides read TGTTCCAGCAGCTTACGCCAGTCCGAGCAGTACTTC. Translating it yields CSSSLRQSEQYF.

About this clone itself: Mismatch with germline at one junction end may stem from a read error. The chain joins TRBV7-7 to TRBJ2-5, with D possibly being TRBD1 (6 bases). Per germline, CDR1 SSHAT and CDR2 FNYEAQ (reference sequence). The CDR3 is made up of 16 amino acids. The CDR3 spells CASSPSRDRRGETQYF. For the CDR3, the DNA is TGTGCTAGCAGCCCTAGCCGTGACAGGCGTGGGGAGACCCAGTACTTC.

V usage is TRBV19 and J usage is TRBJ2-1, with D uncertain. CDR1 and CDR2 from the germline V gene are LNHDA and SQIVND (reference sequence). Trimming removed 4 bases from V and 6 bases from J, with 7 bases in between. The length of the CDR3 is 12 residues. The CDR3: CASSNYPNEQFF. DNA for the CDR3: TGTGCCAGTAGTAACTACCCCAATGAGCAGTTCTTC. Drawing the rest from reference TRBV19 and TRBJ2-1, the complete variable domain is DGGITQSPKYLFRKEGQNVTLSCEQNLNHDAMYWYRQDPGQGLRLIYYSQIVNDFQKGDIAEGYSVSREKKESFPLTVTSAQKNPTAFYLCASSNYPNEQFFGPGTRLTVL.

This rearrangement joins TRBV6-5 to TRBJ1-1, with TRBD1 matching over 9 bases. The germline V gene has CDR1 MNHEY and CDR2 SVGAGI. Unmatched junction bases numbered 4, after V lost 6 bases and J lost 2 bases. The CDR3 covers 14 residues. CDR3 DNA: TGTGCCAGCAGAGGACAGGGGCGTAACACTGAAGCTTTCTTT. Protein product: CASRGQGRNTEAFF.

The chain joins TRBV6-5 to TRBJ2-7, with a weak D call TRBD2 (5 bases). Germline values: CDR1 MNHEY, CDR2 SVGAGI. Trimming took off 7 bases at V and 2 bases at J, with 18 bases between the two ends. The CDR3 spans 15 residues. The DNA for the CDR3 is TGTGCCAGCAATTCCCTCCTGGGAGCTACCTACGAGCAGTACTTC. Translating it yields CASNSLLGATYEQYF.

There are a few counts of this clone. The chain couples TRBV19 to TRBJ2-7; TRBD1 agrees at 8 bases. The trim removed 5 bases at V and 1 base at J, leaving 16 bases unmatched. CDR3 length: 18 residues. The V gene's germline CDR1 is LNHDA and CDR2 SQIVND (reference sequence). The CDR3 region has the DNA TGTGCCAGTAGTCCGCGCACAGGGGGAGCCGGTTTGTCCTACGAGCAGTACTTC. Its protein is CASSPRTGGAGLSYEQYF.

J is TRBJ1-5 and V is TRBV7-9; unclear D gene. From germline, CDR1 is SEHNR and CDR2 FQNEAQ (reference sequence). The CDR3 length is 12 residues. Trimming left V 7 bases short and J 3 bases short, with 7 bases between. In nucleotides, the CDR3 is TGTGCCAGCAACCAGAACAATCAGCCCCAGCATTTT. Its protein product is CASNQNNQPQHF.

This chain joins TRBV5-1 and TRBJ2-1, with 10 bases matching TRBD2. Per the germline V gene, CDR1 is SGHRS and CDR2 is YFSETQ. V was clipped by 3 bases and J by 3 bases; unmatched bases: 6. The CDR3 has 16 amino acids. For the CDR3, the DNA is TGCGCCAGCAGCTCCGGGGGACTAGCGATCTACAATGAGCAGTTCTTC. Amino acids: CASSSGGLAIYNEQFF.

This rearrangement joins TRBV27 to TRBJ1-2; TRBD1 matches 7 bases. V lost 2 bases, J lost 5 bases, and 8 bases stayed unmatched. Germline assignment: CDR1 MNHEY and CDR2 SMNVEV (reference sequence). The CDR3 covers 15 residues. The CDR3, as DNA: TGTGCCAGCAGTTTAAAGGGGGCCGACGATTATGGCTACACCTTC. It encodes CASSLKGADDYGYTF.

V is TRBV2 and J is TRBJ1-1, with 7 bases lining up with TRBD1. CDR3 length: 14 amino acids. The germline CDR1 and CDR2 sequences are SNHLY and FYNNEI. The J segment lost 4 bases and the V segment lost 4 bases, leaving 6 bases of the junction unmatched. The CDR3 bases are TGTGCCAGCAGTGTAGCGAGACAGGGCACTGAAGCTTTCTTT. Its protein product is CASSVARQGTEAFF.

The J gene is TRBJ2-7, the V gene TRBV5-4, with TRBD1 identical over 7 bases. The ends lost 4 bases at V and 2 bases at J; junction bases unmatched: 3. Germline assignment: CDR1 SGHNT and CDR2 YYREEE (reference sequence). The CDR3 runs 13 residues. The CDR3 region has the DNA TGTGCCAGCAGCCGGGACAGAACCTACGAGCAGTACTTC. Its translation is CASSRDRTYEQYF.

The chain combines TRBV6-6 with TRBJ2-7, with D tentatively TRBD2 (5 bases). CDR1 MNHNY and CDR2 SVGAGI come from the germline V gene (reference sequence). This CDR3 comprises 14 residues. Trimming cost V 0 bases and J 2 bases, with 8 bases left between them. DNA for the CDR3: TGTGCCAGCAGTTACTCCGGGATGGCCTACGAGCAGTACTTC. Its protein is CASSYSGMAYEQYF.

This chain links TRBV7-9 with TRBJ2-1; 10 nucleotides line up with TRBD2. The germline V gene has CDR1 SEHNR and CDR2 FQNEAQ (reference sequence). J gave up 4 bases and V 4 bases, and 4 bases lay outside the gene matches. The CDR3 has 15 amino acids. CDR3 sequence (DNA): TGTGCCAGCAGCTCGGCTAGCGGGAGTTACAATGAGCAGTTCTTC. It is translated as CASSSASGSYNEQFF.

The chain is built from TRBV10-3 and TRBJ1-2; TRBD1 is a possible D gene (6 bases). Germline V gives CDR1 ENHRY, CDR2 SYGVKD. CDR3 length: 13 residues. V was cut by 3 bases and J by 7 bases, with 12 bases left in between. CDR3 amino acids: CAISEQGLGGYTF. The CDR3 nucleotides read TGTGCCATCAGTGAACAGGGTTTGGGTGGCTACACCTTC.

The chain couples TRBV2 to TRBJ2-7; a weak D match, TRBD2 (6 bases). The CDR3 totals 11 residues. Germline assignment: CDR1 SNHLY and CDR2 FYNNEI. Between the trimmed V and J ends, which lost 8 bases and 12 bases, there was a span of 17 bases. CDR3 region: CASGEGDGRYF. CDR3 nucleotides: TGTGCCAGCGGAGAGGGTGACGGGAGGTACTTC.

In the case of this clone: One end of the junction is discordant with germline, which a read error may explain. The V gene is TRBV7-9, the J gene TRBJ1-4; D gene unclear. The CDR3 runs to 15 residues. Germline CDR1 reads SEHNR; CDR2 reads FQNEAQ (reference sequence). The DNA for the CDR3 is TGTTCCAGCAGCCTAAATTCTGCAACTAATGAAAAACTGTTTTTT. This codes for CSSSLNSATNEKLFF.

The chain is built from TRBV9 and TRBJ2-5, with 13 bases aligning to TRBD2. With V trimmed by 2 bases and J by 4 bases, 2 bases remained unmatched. CDR1 is SGDLS and CDR2 is YYNGEE in the germline V gene. This CDR3 has 15 residues. The DNA for the CDR3 is TGTGCCAGCAGCGTGACTAGCGGGAGGTTAGAGACCCAGTACTTC. It specifies CASSVTSGRLETQYF.

This sequence joins TRBV29-1 and TRBJ2-3, with 8 bases fitting TRBD2. Germline assignment: CDR1 SQVTM and CDR2 ANQGSEA. The CDR3 extends over 13 amino acids. Germline trimming cut 4 bases from V and 8 bases from J; bases unmatched to any gene: 8. The CDR3 loop is CSVASGSAVTQYF. In DNA, the CDR3 is TGCAGCGTTGCCAGCGGGAGTGCAGTTACGCAGTATTTT.

J is TRBJ2-3 and V is TRBV5-6, with TRBD2 identical over 8 bases. The CDR3 covers 16 residues. With V trimmed by 3 bases and J by 4 bases, 10 bases remained unmatched. Germline V gene data show CDR1 as SGHDT and CDR2 as YYEEEE. DNA of the CDR3: TGTGCCAGCAGCTACCCCGGGGCGGGAGGACCAGATACGCAGTATTTT. It specifies CASSYPGAGGPDTQYF. Variable domain in full (rest from reference TRBV5-6 and TRBJ2-3): DAGVTQSPTHLIKTRGQQVTLRCSPKSGHDTVSWYQQALGQGPQFIFQYYEEEERQRGNFPDRFSGHQFPNYSSELNVNALLLGDSALYLCASSYPGAGGPDTQYFGPGTRLTVL.

The chain employs TRBV21-1 and TRBJ2-7; TRBD2, as called in the table, went unchecked against the DNA. TRBV21-1 is an annotated pseudogene. CDR3 length: 18 amino acids. CDR3 region: CASSKPHPGLAFLYEQYF. The CDR3, as DNA: TGTGCCAGCAGCAAACCACACCCGGGACTAGCCTTCCTCTACGAGCAGTACTTC.

J is TRBJ1-2 and V is TRBV28; TRBD1 might be the D (6 bases). Germline loops: CDR1 MDHEN, CDR2 SYDVKM. The CDR3 runs to 15 residues. Trimming took 5 bases from V and 9 from J, leaving 22 bases between them. The CDR3 reads CASSQQQGRELRYTF. DNA of the CDR3: TGTGCCAGCAGTCAACAACAGGGAAGGGAGTTGCGCTACACCTTC.

The chain joins TRBV15 to TRBJ2-3; 11 bases agree with TRBD2. The trim removed 5 bases at V and 5 bases at J, leaving 6 bases unmatched. The germline V gene encodes CDR1 LNHNV and CDR2 YYDKDF (reference sequence). The CDR3 loop spans 15 amino acids. In nucleotides, the CDR3 is TGTGCCACCAGCGGAACTCTAGCGGGAGGAGATACGCAGTATTTT. Protein product: CATSGTLAGGDTQYF. Full variable domain (remainder filled in from reference TRBV15 and TRBJ2-3): DAMVIQNPRYQVTQFGKPVTLSCSQTLNHNVMYWYQQKSSQAPKLLFHYYDKDFNNEADTPDNFQSRRPNTSFCFLDIRSPGLGDTAMYLCATSGTLAGGDTQYFGPGTRLTVL.

This sequence joins TRBV28 and TRBJ2-7; D is perhaps TRBD1 (5 bases). The germline CDR1 and CDR2 sequences are MDHEN and SYDVKM. The CDR3 is made up of 12 amino acids. With 5 bases removed from V and 3 bases from J, the gap between germline ends came to 8 bases. The CDR3 here is CASSQGIYEQYF. CDR3 bases: TGTGCCAGCAGTCAGGGAATCTACGAGCAGTACTTC.